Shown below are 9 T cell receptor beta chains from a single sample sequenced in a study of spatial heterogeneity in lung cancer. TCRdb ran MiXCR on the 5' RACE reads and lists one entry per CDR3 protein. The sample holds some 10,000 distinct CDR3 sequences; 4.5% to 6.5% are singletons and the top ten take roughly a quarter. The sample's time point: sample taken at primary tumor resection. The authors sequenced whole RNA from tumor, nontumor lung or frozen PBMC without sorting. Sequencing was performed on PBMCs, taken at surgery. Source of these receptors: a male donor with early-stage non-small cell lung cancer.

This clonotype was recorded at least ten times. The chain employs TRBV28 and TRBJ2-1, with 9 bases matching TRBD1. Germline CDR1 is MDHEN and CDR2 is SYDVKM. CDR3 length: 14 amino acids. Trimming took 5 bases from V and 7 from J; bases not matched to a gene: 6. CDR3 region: CASSTQGAGNEQFF. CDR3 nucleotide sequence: TGTGCCAGCAGTACACAGGGGGCGGGGAATGAGCAGTTCTTC.

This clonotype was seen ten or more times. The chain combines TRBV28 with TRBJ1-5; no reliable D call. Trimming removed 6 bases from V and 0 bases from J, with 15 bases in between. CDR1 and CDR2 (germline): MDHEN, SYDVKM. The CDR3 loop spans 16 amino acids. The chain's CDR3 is CASSHLDGFSNQPQHF. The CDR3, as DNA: TGTGCCAGCAGCCACCTCGACGGGTTTAGCAATCAGCCCCAGCATTTT.

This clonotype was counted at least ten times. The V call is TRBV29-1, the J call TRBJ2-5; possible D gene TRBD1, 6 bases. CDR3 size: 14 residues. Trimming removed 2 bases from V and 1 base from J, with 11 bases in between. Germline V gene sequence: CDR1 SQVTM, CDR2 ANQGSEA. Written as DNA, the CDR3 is TGCAGCGTTGAAACAAACAGGGTCCAAGAGACCCAGTACTTC. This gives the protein CSVETNRVQETQYF.

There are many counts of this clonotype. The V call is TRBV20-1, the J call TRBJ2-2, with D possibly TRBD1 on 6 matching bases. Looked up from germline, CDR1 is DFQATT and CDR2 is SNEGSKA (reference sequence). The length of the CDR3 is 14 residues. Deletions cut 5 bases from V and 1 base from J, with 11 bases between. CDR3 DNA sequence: TGCAGTGCTCCACAGGGATTGAACACCGGGGAGCTGTTTTTT. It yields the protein CSAPQGLNTGELFF.

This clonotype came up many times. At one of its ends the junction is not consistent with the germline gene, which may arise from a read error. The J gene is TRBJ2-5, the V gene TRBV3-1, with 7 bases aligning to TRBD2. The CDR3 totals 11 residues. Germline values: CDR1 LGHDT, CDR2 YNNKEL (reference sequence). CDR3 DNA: TGTGCCAGCAGCCACGGGCGGGAGATAGTCTTC. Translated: CASSHGREIVF.

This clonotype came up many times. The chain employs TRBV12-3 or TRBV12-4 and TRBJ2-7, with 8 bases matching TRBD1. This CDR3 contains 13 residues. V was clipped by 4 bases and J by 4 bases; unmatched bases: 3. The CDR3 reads CASSSRQGYEQYF. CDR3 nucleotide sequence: TGTGCCAGCAGTTCCCGACAGGGGTACGAGCAGTACTTC.

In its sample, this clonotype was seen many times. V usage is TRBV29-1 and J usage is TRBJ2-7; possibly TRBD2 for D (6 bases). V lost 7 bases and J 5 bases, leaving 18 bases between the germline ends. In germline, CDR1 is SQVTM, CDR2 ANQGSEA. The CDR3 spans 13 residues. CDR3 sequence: CSAGPGGFDEQYF. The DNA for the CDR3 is TGCAGCGCAGGGCCCGGGGGATTCGACGAGCAGTACTTC.

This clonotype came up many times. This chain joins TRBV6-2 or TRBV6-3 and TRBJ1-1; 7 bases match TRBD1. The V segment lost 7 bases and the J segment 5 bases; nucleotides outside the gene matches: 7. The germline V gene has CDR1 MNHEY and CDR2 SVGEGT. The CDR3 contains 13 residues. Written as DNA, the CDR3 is TGTGCCAGCATACCCGGACAGGAAACTGAAGCTTTCTTT. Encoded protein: CASIPGQETEAFF.

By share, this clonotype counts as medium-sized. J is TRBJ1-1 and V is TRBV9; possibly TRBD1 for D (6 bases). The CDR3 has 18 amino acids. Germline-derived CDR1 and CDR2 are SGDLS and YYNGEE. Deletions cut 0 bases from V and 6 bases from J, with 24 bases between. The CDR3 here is CASSVDGGPRQSFAEAFF. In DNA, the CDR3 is TGTGCCAGCAGCGTAGATGGGGGGCCGAGACAGTCCTTTGCTGAAGCTTTCTTT.